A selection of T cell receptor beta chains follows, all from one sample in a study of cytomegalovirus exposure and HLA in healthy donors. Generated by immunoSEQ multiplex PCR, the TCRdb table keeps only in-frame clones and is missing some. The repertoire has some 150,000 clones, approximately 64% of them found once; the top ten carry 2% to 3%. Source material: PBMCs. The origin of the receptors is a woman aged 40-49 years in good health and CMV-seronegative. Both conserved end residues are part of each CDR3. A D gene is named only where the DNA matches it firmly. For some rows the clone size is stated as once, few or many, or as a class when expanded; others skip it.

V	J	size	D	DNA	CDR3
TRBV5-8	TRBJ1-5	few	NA	TGTGCCAGCAGCAACAGGGTTGGGAATCAGCCCCAGCATTTT	CASSNRVGNQPQHF
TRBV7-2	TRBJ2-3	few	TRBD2	TGTGCCAGCAGCAAAGGGACTAGCGGGGGCCCAGATACGCAGTATTTT	CASSKGTSGGPDTQYF
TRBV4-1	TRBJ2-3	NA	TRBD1	TGCGCCAGCAGCCGCACAGGGGACGGCACAGATACGCAGTATTTT	CASSRTGDGTDTQYF
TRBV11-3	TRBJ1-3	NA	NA	TGTGCCAGCAGTCCTGGGCTTGATGGAAACACCATATATTTT	CASSPGLDGNTIYF
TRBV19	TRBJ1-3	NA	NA	TGTGCCAGTAGTATGTGGACAGCCGTCGACAACACCATATATTTT	CASSMWTAVDNTIYF
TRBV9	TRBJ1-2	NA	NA	TGTGCCAGCAGCCAGGGCGCGGACTATGGCTACACCTTC	CASSQGADYGYTF
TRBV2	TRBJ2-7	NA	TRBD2	TGTGCCAGCAGTGGTCTAGCGGGGGGTGGGGAGCAGTACTTC	CASSGLAGGGEQYF
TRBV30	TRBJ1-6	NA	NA	TGTGCCTGGAGTACCGGTAACGGTCGCTCACCCCTCCACTTT	CAWSTGNGRSPLHF
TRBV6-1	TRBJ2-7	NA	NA	TGTGCCAGCAGTGAAGGACAGCGACGGTACTTC	CASSEGQRRYF
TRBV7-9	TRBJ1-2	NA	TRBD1	TGTGCCAGCAGCCTCCGACAGGGAGCAGGCTACACCTTC	CASSLRQGAGYTF
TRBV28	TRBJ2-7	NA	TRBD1	TGTGCCAGTCCCCCAAACGGCCAAGCAGGGGGCTCCTACGAGCAGTACTTC	CASPPNGQAGGSYEQYF
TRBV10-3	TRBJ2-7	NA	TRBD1	TGTGCCATCAGTGGGGGACTTGACAGGGGGCTCCCCTACGAGCAGTACTTC	CAISGGLDRGLPYEQYF
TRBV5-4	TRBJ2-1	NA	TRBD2	TGTGCCAGCAGGCTAGCGGGGGCCTCCTACAATGAGCAGTTCTTC	CASRLAGASYNEQFF
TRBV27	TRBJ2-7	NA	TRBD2	TGTGCCAGCAGTTTGGGAGGGGCTGGGGCCTACGAGCAGTACTTC	CASSLGGAGAYEQYF
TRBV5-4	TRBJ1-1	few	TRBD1	TGTGCCACTCAGACAGGGGACACTGAAGCTTTCTTT	CATQTGDTEAFF
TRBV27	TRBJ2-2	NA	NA	TGTGCCAGCAGTGGGGGATCTAGCGTAATCAGGGAGCTGTTTTTT	CASSGGSSVIRELFF
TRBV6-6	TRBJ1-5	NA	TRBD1	TGTGCCAGCAGTTCGGGACAGGGGGCAGGTCAGCCCCAGCATTTT	CASSSGQGAGQPQHF
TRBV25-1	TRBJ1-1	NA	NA	TGTGCCAGCACCCCCCCCGGGACAAAGGCTGAAGCTTTCTTT	CASTPPGTKAEAFF
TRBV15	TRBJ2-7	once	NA	TGTGCCACCAGCAGAGGGGGGGGGACACCAACCTCCTACGAGCAGTACTTC	CATSRGGGTPTSYEQYF
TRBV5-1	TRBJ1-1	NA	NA	TGCGCCAGCAGCGCGCAGGGAGGTGAAGCTTTCTTT	CASSAQGGEAFF
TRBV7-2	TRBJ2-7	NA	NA	TGTGCCAGCAGCCCTGGACAGCCTTCCTACGAGCAGTACTTC	CASSPGQPSYEQYF
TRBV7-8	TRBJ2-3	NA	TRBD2	TGTGCCAGCAGCTTAGCGGGAGCGGGGGGGGCAGATACGCAGTATTTT	CASSLAGAGGADTQYF
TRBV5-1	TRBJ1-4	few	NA	TGCGCCAGCAGCTTGGGCCAGGGCTATGAAAAACTGTTTTTT	CASSLGQGYEKLFF
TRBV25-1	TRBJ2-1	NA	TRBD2	TGTGCCAGCAGTGACCGTCGACTAGCGGGGGGAAACAATGAGCAGTTCTTC	CASSDRRLAGGNNEQFF
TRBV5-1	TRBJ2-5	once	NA	TGCGCCAGCAGCTTGGGCCCTAGCGAAGAGACCCAGTACTTC	CASSLGPSEETQYF
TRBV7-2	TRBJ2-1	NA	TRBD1	TGTGCCAGCAGCTCGACAGGGATTTCCTACAATGAGCAGTTCTTC	CASSSTGISYNEQFF
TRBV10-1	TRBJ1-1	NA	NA	TGCGCCAGCAGATGTCCCCGGGACTCCTTAACGAACACTGAAGCTTTCTTT	CASRCPRDSLTNTEAFF
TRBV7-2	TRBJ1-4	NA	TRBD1	TGTGCCAGCTCACGGAACAGGGGAGAAGAAAAACTGTTTTTT	CASSRNRGEEKLFF
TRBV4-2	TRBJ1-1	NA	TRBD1	TGTGCCAGCAGCCAAGACCCCACGCACAGGGGTGGATTGGGCACTGAAGCTTTCTTT	CASSQDPTHRGGLGTEAFF
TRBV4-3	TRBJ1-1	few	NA	TGCGCCAGCAGCCAAGATCTCGGGGGATTTGAGGTCTGGACTGAAGCTTTCTTT	CASSQDLGGFEVWTEAFF
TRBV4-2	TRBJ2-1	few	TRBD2	TGTGCCAGCAGCCAAGATCTCCTAGCGGGGGCCGACTACAATGAGCAGTTCTTC	CASSQDLLAGADYNEQFF
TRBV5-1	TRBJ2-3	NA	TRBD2	TGCGCCAGCAGGCCGGACCAGCGGGGGGGCGATACGCAGTATTTT	CASRPDQRGGDTQYF
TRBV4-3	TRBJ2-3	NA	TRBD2	TGCGCCAGCAGCCAGACTAGCGGGGACGATACGCAGTATTTT	CASSQTSGDDTQYF
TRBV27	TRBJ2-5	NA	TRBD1	TGTGCCAGCAGCCCGGGACAGGGACCAAAGACCCAGTACTTC	CASSPGQGPKTQYF
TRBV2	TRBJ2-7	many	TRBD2	TGTGCCAGCAGACTAGCGGGGGGTTACGAGCAGTACTTC	CASRLAGGYEQYF
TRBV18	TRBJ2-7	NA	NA	TGTGCCAGCTCACCACCGGGGCATTCAGGGCAGTACTTC	CASSPPGHSGQYF
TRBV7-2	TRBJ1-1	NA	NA	TGTGCCAGCAGCGTTTCTCAGGGGTGGAACACTGAAGCTTTCTTT	CASSVSQGWNTEAFF
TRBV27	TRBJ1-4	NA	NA	TGTGCCAGCAGTCCGACTAATGAAAAACTGTTTTTT	CASSPTNEKLFF
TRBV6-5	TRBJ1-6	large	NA	TGTGCCAGCAGTTACTCTCGGACAGTAAATTCACCCCTCCACTTT	CASSYSRTVNSPLHF
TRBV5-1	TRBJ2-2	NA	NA	TGCGCCAGCAGCCTACGGGTCGGCGGCGGGGAGCTGTTTTTT	CASSLRVGGGELFF
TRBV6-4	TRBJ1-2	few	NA	TGTGCCAGCAGTGACTCGAGCAGGGGTTATGGCTACACCTTC	CASSDSSRGYGYTF
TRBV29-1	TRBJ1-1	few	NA	TGCAGCGTTGCAAAGAACACTGAAGCTTTCTTT	CSVAKNTEAFF
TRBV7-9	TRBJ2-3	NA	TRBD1	TGTGCCAGCAGCCTCTCGACAGGGACAGATACGCAGTATTTT	CASSLSTGTDTQYF
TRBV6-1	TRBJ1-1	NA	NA	TGTGCCAGCAGAGCCCTTGAAGCTTTCTTT	CASRALEAFF
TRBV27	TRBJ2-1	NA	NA	TGTGCCAGCAAGGTGGGACACGCCTACAATGAGCAGTTCTTC	CASKVGHAYNEQFF
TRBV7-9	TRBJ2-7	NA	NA	TGTGCCAGCAGCTTGGGCGGGAACTACGAGCAGTACTTC	CASSLGGNYEQYF
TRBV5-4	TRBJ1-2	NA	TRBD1	TGTGCCAGCAGCTTGCGTGGGACAGGCTACTATGGCTACACCTTC	CASSLRGTGYYGYTF
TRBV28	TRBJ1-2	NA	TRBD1	TGTGCCAGCTTAAGACAGGGGATGGGCGGCTACACCTTC	CASLRQGMGGYTF
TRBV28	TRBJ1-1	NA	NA	TGTGCCAGCAGATACCCGAGTCAGGGGTTCGGTGAAGCTTTCTTT	CASRYPSQGFGEAFF
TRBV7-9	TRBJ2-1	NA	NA	TGTGCCAGCAGCCTCGAGGGGGGGCCAAATGAGCAGTTCTTC	CASSLEGGPNEQFF
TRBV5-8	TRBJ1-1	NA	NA	TGTGCCAGCAGCTCCTACGGGGGGGGAATTTACACTGAAGCTTTCTTT	CASSSYGGGIYTEAFF
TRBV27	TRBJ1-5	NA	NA	TGTGCCAGCAGTAAGGCGGGGTTTCAGCCCCAGCATTTT	CASSKAGFQPQHF
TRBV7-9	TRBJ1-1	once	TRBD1	TGTGCCAGCAGCCAACAGGGGGCGGGCACTGAAGCTTTCTTT	CASSQQGAGTEAFF
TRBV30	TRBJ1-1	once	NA	TGTGCCTGGAGTCGGGGGAGCACTGAAGCTTTCTTT	CAWSRGSTEAFF